The entry below describes one T cell receptor (beta chain). As yet, its antigen is unknown. These data originate in a study of siplizumab effects on memory and regulatory T cells. The CDR3 consists of 15 residues. CDR1 SQVTM and CDR2 ANQGSEA come from the germline V gene. Trimming removed 6 bases at V and 4 bases at J, with 18 bases between. Unstimulated naive, memory, effector memory and TEMRA subsets were sequenced, and this was done in a few donor pairs. Regarding the study as a whole: Phenotypic classification as naive or memory proved unattainable for roughly 75-97% of proliferating CD4+ or CD8+ clones.

This table comes from immunoSEQ multiplex PCR, and its TCRdb copy is limited to in-frame clones, with some not included. The sample has just over 60,000 clones; approximately 79% are singletons. Material: memory CD4+ T cells sorted from blood. The source is a human donor in good health. The gene calls are TRBV29-1 and TRBJ2-2, with a tentative D call TRBD1 (5 bases). CDR3 amino acids: CSVSKGFFGTGELFF. In DNA form, the CDR3 reads TGCAGCGTCTCCAAGGGGTTTTTCGGCACCGGGGAGCTGTTTTTT.